These 25 T cell receptor beta chains were sequenced from one sample in a study of blood T cell repertoires in COVID-19. TCRdb's table, derived via immunoSEQ multiplex PCR, lists solely in-frame clones and lacks some. The sample has 250,000 to 350,000 clones, about nine tenths seen once; the top ten hold roughly an eighth. The sequenced sample was peripheral blood. These receptors all come from a woman aged 55-70 years with acute or convalescent COVID-19.

The V gene is TRBV25-1, the J gene TRBJ1-1; D unresolved. CDR3 length: 13 amino acids. Trimming removed 3 bases at V and 8 bases at J, with 13 bases between. CDR1 and CDR2 (germline): MGHDK, SYGVNS. The CDR3 loop reads CASSDYGNREAFF. DNA for the CDR3: TGTGCCAGCAGTGACTACGGGAACAGAGAAGCTTTCTTT. The full variable domain, in which reference TRBV25-1 and TRBJ1-1 provide the parts outside the CDR3, is EADIYQTPRYLVIGTGKKITLECSQTMGHDKMYWYQQDPGMELHLIHYSYGVNSTEKGDLSSESTVSRIRTEHFPLTLESARPSHTSQYLCASSDYGNREAFFGQGTRLTVV.

The chain employs TRBV9 and TRBJ2-7; TRBD1 matches 9 bases. This CDR3 is built from 17 residues. Trimming cost V 2 bases and J 0 bases; bases outside gene matches: 9. From germline, CDR1 is SGDLS and CDR2 YYNGEE. CDR3 region: CASSVGPWTGDSYEQYF. The CDR3 DNA is TGTGCCAGCAGCGTGGGGCCCTGGACAGGGGACTCCTACGAGCAGTACTTC.

The V and J genes are TRBV6-1 and TRBJ2-1; tentatively, D is TRBD1 (6 bases). From germline, CDR1 is MNHNS and CDR2 SASEGT. This CDR3 is 16 amino acids long. V was trimmed by 2 bases and J by 1 base, leaving 12 bases between them. This chain's CDR3 is CASSERGGDSYNEQFF. CDR3 DNA: TGTGCCAGCAGTGAACGTGGGGGCGATTCCTACAATGAGCAGTTCTTC.

This chain links TRBV5-1 with TRBJ1-4; D gene unclear. V dropped 3 bases and J dropped 0 bases, with 12 bases sitting between them. The CDR3 sequence is 16 residues long. Germline loops: CDR1 SGHRS, CDR2 YFSETQ. Written as DNA, the CDR3 is TGCGCCAGCAGCTCAACCCCAGTGACAACTAATGAAAAACTGTTTTTT. Translated, it gives CASSSTPVTTNEKLFF.

This chain joins TRBV28 and TRBJ2-7, with 7 positions matching TRBD2. Losses at the gene ends were 8 bases for V and 5 bases for J; bases not matched to a gene: 6. Germline V gives CDR1 MDHEN, CDR2 SYDVKM. The CDR3 totals 12 residues. The CDR3 region is CASRRGGDEQYF. The CDR3 coding sequence is TGTGCCAGCCGACGTGGGGGGGACGAGCAGTACTTC.

The rearrangement joins TRBV6-5 to TRBJ1-1; perhaps TRBD1 as D (6 bases). V was cut by 6 bases and J by 3 bases, with 14 bases left in between. CDR1 and CDR2 from the germline V gene are MNHEY and SVGAGI. The CDR3 length is 14 residues. The CDR3 region is CASSNEGGHTEAFF. For the CDR3, the DNA is TGTGCCAGCAGCAACGAAGGGGGACACACTGAAGCTTTCTTT.

The gene calls are TRBV2 and TRBJ2-1, with TRBD2 matching 14 bases. The V and J ends lost 8 bases and 8 bases, in that order; junction bases with no gene match: 11. The CDR3 runs to 16 residues. Germline CDR1 is SNHLY and CDR2 is FYNNEI. The CDR3 DNA is TGTGCCAGCTCGGCCGGGACTAGCGGGAGAGTTCATGAGCAGTTCTTC. Its translation: CASSAGTSGRVHEQFF.

This clone was seen more than once but under ten times. This rearrangement joins TRBV19 to TRBJ1-4; 7 nucleotides match TRBD1. Trimming cost V 4 bases and J 8 bases; bases outside gene matches: 4. CDR1 and CDR2 from the germline V gene are LNHDA and SQIVND (reference sequence). The CDR3 length is 13 residues. CDR3 sequence reads: CASSTNRGEKLFF. As DNA, the CDR3 is TGTGCCAGTAGTACCAACAGGGGAGAAAAACTGTTTTTT.

This chain links TRBV30 with TRBJ1-1, with no clear D. Looked up from germline, CDR1 is GTSNPN and CDR2 is SVGIG (reference sequence). This CDR3 spans 15 amino acids. V dropped 8 bases and J dropped 3 bases, with 22 bases sitting between them. CDR3 sequence reads: CARRGGQKGDTEAFF. CDR3 nucleotide sequence: TGTGCCCGGCGGGGAGGTCAAAAGGGCGACACTGAAGCTTTCTTT.

The rearrangement links TRBV6-2 or TRBV6-3 to TRBJ2-2; D is unresolved. The ends were cut back, 0 bases at V and 1 base at J, with 3 bases in the middle. Germline CDR1 reads MNHEY; CDR2 reads SVGEGT. CDR3 length: 14 residues. CDR3: CASSYSVNTGELFF. In DNA, the CDR3 is TGTGCCAGCAGTTACTCCGTGAACACCGGGGAGCTGTTTTTT.

V is TRBV4-3 and J is TRBJ2-5; the match to TRBD2 covers 9 bases. This CDR3 contains 15 residues. After removal of 1 base from V and 5 bases from J, the junction contained 5 bases not matched to a gene. Germline V CDR1 and CDR2: LGHNA, YSLEER. The CDR3 reads CASSQVSGRGETQYF. CDR3 nucleotide sequence: TGCGCCAGCAGCCAAGTTAGCGGGAGAGGCGAGACCCAGTACTTC.

The rearrangement uses TRBV28 and TRBJ1-6; 7 positions match TRBD1. CDR3 length: 13 amino acids. V shed 11 bases and J 10 bases; nucleotides not matched to a gene: 11. Per the germline V gene, CDR1 is MDHEN and CDR2 is SYDVKM. The chain's CDR3 is CAGARGSGSPLHF. The DNA of the CDR3 is TGTGCCGGTGCCAGGGGGTCAGGGTCACCCCTCCACTTT. The full variable domain, completed using reference TRBV28 and TRBJ1-6, is DVKVTQSSRYLVKRTGEKVFLECVQDMDHENMFWYRQDPGLGLRLIYFSYDVKMKEKGDIPEGYSVSREKKERFSLILESASTNQTSMYLCAGARGSGSPLHFGNGTRLTVT.

V and J are TRBV3-1 (or the pseudogene TRBV3-2) and TRBJ2-7; 8 bases match TRBD2. The CDR3 is 15 amino acids. CDR1 is LGHDT, CDR2 YNNKEL, per germline (reference sequence). With 3 bases clipped from V and 7 bases from J, the junction kept 11 bases outside the gene matches. In nucleotides, the CDR3 is TGTGCCAGCAGCCAGCACGGGGGGGGCTCACAAGAGCAGTACTTC. Encoded protein: CASSQHGGGSQEQYF.

This rearrangement joins TRBV6-5 to TRBJ1-1; the D gene is possibly TRBD1 (5 bases). The CDR3 extends over 15 amino acids. V was clipped by 0 bases and J by 4 bases, with 12 bases between them. Germline values: CDR1 MNHEY, CDR2 SVGAGI. CDR3 coding DNA: TGTGCCAGCAGTTACTCCGGAGGGACTCCCACTGAAGCTTTCTTT. Its translation: CASSYSGGTPTEAFF.

The chain joins TRBV7-2 to TRBJ2-7; TRBD2 is a possible D gene (6 bases). This CDR3 is 15 amino acids long. Germline lookup yields CDR1 SGHTA and CDR2 FQGNSA. The V gene lost 4 bases and the J gene lost 5 bases, with 18 bases spanning the gap. The CDR3 here is CASSSLANPLNEQYF. The CDR3 bases are TGTGCCAGCAGCTCTCTAGCGAACCCCCTGAACGAGCAGTACTTC.

This chain links TRBV5-1 with TRBJ2-3; 9 nucleotides align to TRBD2. CDR3 length equals 14 residues. With V trimmed by 7 bases and J by 3 bases, 6 bases remained unmatched. The V gene's germline CDR1 is SGHRS and CDR2 YFSETQ. In DNA, the CDR3 is TGCGCCAGCTCTGCGGGGGGGTTAACAGATACGCAGTATTTT. This sequence encodes CASSAGGLTDTQYF. Drawing the rest from reference TRBV5-1 and TRBJ2-3, the complete variable domain is KAGVTQTPRYLIKTRGQQVTLSCSPISGHRSVSWYQQTPGQGLQFLFEYFSETQRNKGNFPGRFSGRQFSNSRSEMNVSTLELGDSALYLCASSAGGLTDTQYFGPGTRLTVL.

The chain links TRBV28 to TRBJ2-3; 8 bases align to TRBD1. Trimming cost V 6 bases and J 6 bases; bases outside gene matches: 14. This CDR3 region has 16 residues. From germline, CDR1 is MDHEN and CDR2 SYDVKM. This chain's CDR3 is CASRAPAGGYTDTQYF. DNA of the CDR3: TGTGCCAGCAGGGCCCCGGCAGGGGGCTATACGGATACGCAGTATTTT.

V gene TRBV2 combines with J gene TRBJ1-1; D is unclear. The CDR3 is 13 residues long. V was shortened by 6 bases and J by 2 bases, with 10 bases between the two germline ends. The V gene's germline CDR1 is SNHLY and CDR2 FYNNEI. The CDR3 here is CASRQAANTEAFF. DNA of the CDR3: TGTGCCAGCAGGCAAGCGGCTAACACTGAAGCTTTCTTT.

The rearrangement uses TRBV5-1 and TRBJ2-1, with TRBD1 matching over 9 bases. With 3 bases clipped from V and 5 bases from J, the junction kept 6 bases outside the gene matches. Germline assignment: CDR1 SGHRS and CDR2 YFSETQ. The CDR3 is 15 residues long. In DNA form, the CDR3 reads TGCGCCAGCAGCTCCCACAGGGGGCAGGACAATGAGCAGTTCTTC. This gives the protein CASSSHRGQDNEQFF.

V usage is TRBV12-3 or TRBV12-4 and J usage is TRBJ2-2; no firm D call. The V gene lost 5 bases and the J gene lost 6 bases, with 4 bases spanning the gap. The CDR3 consists of 11 residues. CDR3 coding DNA: TGTGCCAGCAGTCGGTCCGGGGAGCTGTTTTTT. Protein sequence: CASSRSGELFF.

This clone has just one count. V gene TRBV25-1 combines with J gene TRBJ1-2, with a possible D match to TRBD1 (5 bases). Deletions cut 1 base from V and 7 bases from J, with 10 bases between. The CDR3 totals 13 residues. Germline CDR1 is MGHDK and CDR2 is SYGVNS. DNA of the CDR3: TGTGCCAGCAGTGAATTATCAGGGTTTGGCTACACCTTC. This gives the protein CASSELSGFGYTF.

The chain employs TRBV7-2 and TRBJ1-2, with TRBD1 as a possible D gene (6 bases). Trimming left V 1 base short and J 5 bases short, with 14 bases between. CDR3 length: 15 residues. In germline, CDR1 is SGHTA, CDR2 FQGNSA. CDR3 region: CASSLDNRVRYGYTF. The DNA for the CDR3 is TGTGCCAGCAGCTTAGATAACAGGGTCCGATATGGCTACACCTTC.

This chain uses TRBV27 with TRBJ1-1; the D is unclear. The CDR3 has 13 amino acids. The ends were cut back, 0 bases at V and 10 bases at J, with 12 bases in the middle. Germline loops: CDR1 MNHEY, CDR2 SMNVEV (reference sequence). The CDR3 DNA reads TGTGCCAGCAGTTTATCAAGAAGCCACGGAGCTTTCTTT. It specifies CASSLSRSHGAFF.

The CDR3 region has the DNA TGTGCCAGCAGCTTCGACAGGGAGAGAACAGATACGCAGTATTTT. Translation: CASSFDRERTDTQYF. V gene TRBV6-5 combines with J gene TRBJ2-3; 7 positions match TRBD1. Germline CDR1 reads MNHEY; CDR2 reads SVGAGI. The CDR3 spans 15 residues. The V segment lost 6 bases and the J segment 3 bases; nucleotides outside the gene matches: 9.

This chain connects TRBV3-1 (or the pseudogene TRBV3-2) to TRBJ2-2; 13 positions agree with TRBD2. The CDR3 is made up of 16 amino acids. J lost 7 bases, V lost 6 bases, and 8 bases had no gene match. Germline-derived CDR1 and CDR2 are LGHDT and YNNKEL (reference sequence). The CDR3 DNA follows: TGTGCCAGCAGACGGACTAGCGGGGGTGGTGGCGGGGAGCTGTTTTTT. Translation gives CASRRTSGGGGGELFF.